The 9 T cell receptor beta chains presented below share a single source sample, sequenced in a study of identifying expanded T cells in peripheral blood. Sequenced by immunoSEQ multiplex PCR; TCRdb stores in-frame clones only, minus some. The sample lists roughly 100,000 clones; roughly 87% were seen once. The sequenced material came from blood. Receptor source: a person aged 18 to 70 in good health.

The chain employs TRBV19 and TRBJ2-7; D might be TRBD1 (6 bases). CDR1 and CDR2 (germline): LNHDA, SQIVND (reference sequence). This CDR3 is built from 12 residues. Trimming removed 5 bases at V and 2 bases at J, with 7 bases between. This CDR3 reads CASSGDTYEQYF. The CDR3 coding sequence is TGTGCCAGTAGTGGGGACACCTACGAGCAGTACTTC.

Of note for this clone: The junction shows a germline mismatch at one end, possibly a read error. The gene calls are TRBV2 and TRBJ1-1; D not resolved. This CDR3 is built from 15 residues. Germline V gives CDR1 SNHLY, CDR2 FYNNEI. CDR3 amino acids: CASSEVEAGRGLSLF. Here the CDR3 DNA reads TGTGCCAGCAGTGAAGTGGAGGCCGGGCGCGGACTATCTCTCTTT. Based on the CDR3 plus reference TRBV2 and TRBJ1-1, the full variable domain is EPEVTQTPSHQVTQMGQEVILRCVPISNHLYFYWYRQILGQKVEFLVSFYNNEISEKSEIFDDQFSVERPDGSNFTLKIRSTKLEDSAMYFCASSEVEAGRGLSLFGQGTRLTVV.

The gene calls are TRBV6-5 and TRBJ1-1; 9 nucleotides agree with TRBD1. Germline V gene data show CDR1 as MNHEY and CDR2 as SVGAGI. The CDR3 has 15 amino acids. V lost 4 bases to trimming and J lost 3 bases; unmatched junction nucleotides: 6. The CDR3 coding sequence is TGTGCCAGCAGTTTACAGGGGGCGCGTGACACTGAAGCTTTCTTT. Translating it yields CASSLQGARDTEAFF.

The J gene is TRBJ2-3, the V gene TRBV6-4; D is uncertain. CDR3 length: 15 residues. Between the trimmed V and J ends, which lost 4 bases and 1 base, there was a span of 12 bases. Germline CDR1 is MRHNA and CDR2 is SNTAGT. The chain's CDR3 is CASSVVLGGTDTQYF. The CDR3 nucleotides are TGTGCCAGCAGTGTGGTCCTGGGTGGCACAGATACGCAGTATTTT.

In its sample, this clone was seen once. This sequence joins TRBV14 and TRBJ2-3; 13 nucleotides agree with TRBD2. The CDR3 loop spans 17 amino acids. With V trimmed by 4 bases and J by 3 bases, 7 bases remained unmatched. Germline V gene data show CDR1 as SGHDN and CDR2 as FVKESK. CDR3 sequence (DNA): TGTGCCAGCAGCCCGTATCGGACTAGCGGGGGTACAGATACGCAGTATTTT. This gives the protein CASSPYRTSGGTDTQYF.

CDR3 in amino acids: CASSEGGGGSTDTQYF. The CDR3 region has the DNA TGTGCCAGCAGCGAGGGAGGCGGGGGGAGCACAGATACGCAGTATTTT. V usage is TRBV4-2 and J usage is TRBJ2-3; 8 bases match TRBD2. V shed 5 bases, J shed 0 bases, and the junction held 7 bases outside the gene matches. Germline V gene sequence: CDR1 LGHNA, CDR2 YNFKEQ. The CDR3 is 16 amino acids.

CDR3: CASSFGVSLSGTGVKGYTF. The DNA of the CDR3 is TGTGCCAGCAGCTTTGGCGTTAGTCTTTCCGGGACAGGGGTAAAGGGCTACACCTTC. The chain carries TRBV5-6 and TRBJ1-2, with 10 bases identical to TRBD1. Germline loops: CDR1 SGHDT, CDR2 YYEEEE. After removal of 2 bases from V and 8 bases from J, the junction contained 21 bases not matched to a gene. The length of the CDR3 is 19 residues.

This rearrangement joins TRBV9 to TRBJ2-5; 8 nucleotides align to TRBD2. The CDR3 consists of 16 residues. The germline gives CDR1 SGDLS, CDR2 YYNGEE. V lost 0 bases to trimming and J lost 5 bases; unmatched junction nucleotides: 9. The CDR3 DNA sequence: TGTGCCAGCAGCGTAGCCGGGGGGGCCAGTTGGGAGACCCAGTACTTC. It yields the protein CASSVAGGASWETQYF.

The chain employs TRBV4-3 and TRBJ2-5; a possible D gene is TRBD1 (5 bases). V gave up 0 bases and J gave up 1 base, with 9 bases separating them. Germline loops: CDR1 LGHNA, CDR2 YSLEER. The CDR3 spans 15 residues. In nucleotides, the CDR3 is TGCGCCAGCAGCCAAGACCCAGACAGCCAAGAGACCCAGTACTTC. The encoded protein is CASSQDPDSQETQYF.